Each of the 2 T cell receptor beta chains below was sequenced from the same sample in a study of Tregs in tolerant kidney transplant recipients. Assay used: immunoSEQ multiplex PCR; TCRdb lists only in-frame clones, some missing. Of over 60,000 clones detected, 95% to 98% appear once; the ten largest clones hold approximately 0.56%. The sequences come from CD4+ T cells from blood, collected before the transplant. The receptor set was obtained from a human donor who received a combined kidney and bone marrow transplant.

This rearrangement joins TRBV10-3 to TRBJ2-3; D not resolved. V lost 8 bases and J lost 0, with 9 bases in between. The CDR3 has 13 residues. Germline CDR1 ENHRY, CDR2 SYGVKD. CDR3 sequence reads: CAIGQTSTDTQYF. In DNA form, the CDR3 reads TGTGCCATCGGGCAGACCAGCACAGATACGCAGTATTTT.

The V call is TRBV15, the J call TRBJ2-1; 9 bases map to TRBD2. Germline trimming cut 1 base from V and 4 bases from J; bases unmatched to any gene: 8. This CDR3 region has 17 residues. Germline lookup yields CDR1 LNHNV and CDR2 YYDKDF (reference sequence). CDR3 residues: CATSRAETSGSYNEQFF. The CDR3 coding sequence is TGTGCCACCAGCAGAGCCGAGACTAGCGGCTCATACAATGAGCAGTTCTTC.